This T cell receptor (beta chain) was captured in a study of T cell repertoires in cytomegalovirus infection. At the level of the study: Public signatures in TCR beta pointed to CMV infection and matching HLA type.

TCRdb reprocessed the reads via MiXCR and lists one record per CDR3 protein. This table holds about 310,000 distinct CDR3 sequences, 15% to 20% found once. The study, taken as a whole, reports: HLA-C-restricted CMV-specific TCR beta clonotypes prevailed in the ex vivo response.

This CDR3 region has 13 residues. V was trimmed by 0 bases and J by 5 bases, leaving 7 bases between them. CDR1 and CDR2 from the germline V gene are SGHTA and FQGNSA. This clonotype was observed a handful of times. Its antigen is not identified. This receptor was taken from a human donor in good health (CMV status not recorded). Some clones in this sample may be carry-over from other donors' samples. The sample was PBMCs. The chain recombines TRBV7-2 with TRBJ1-1; no clear D. The CDR3 sequence is CASSLAPGTEAFF. CDR3 in DNA: TGTGCCAGCAGCTTAGCGCCGGGAACTGAAGCTTTCTTT.